This TCR beta chain was recovered during a study of blood T cells in healthy people across ages (dated by TCRdb to about 2015). Study-level background: Template switching captured roughly one uniquely barcoded TCR beta cDNA molecule per two T cells in model experiments. The study measured age-related changes in TCR beta repertoire diversity using deep sequencing normalized with unique cDNA molecular identifiers. The study analyzed two additional independent replicas of 1 million unique cDNA reads from the same blood draw for two donors, one aged 18 to 29 and one aged 80 or older. Donors of different ages were randomly distributed across sequencing lanes to avoid experimental bias. Four age groups were formed from the donors: young (average approximately 17 years), middle-aged (approximately 40), aged (about 62) and long-lived (more than 75).

V and J are truncated by 0 bases and 8 bases respectively, leaving an intervening sequence of 5 bases. The germline V gene sets CDR1 to MGHRA and CDR2 to YSYEKL. The CDR3 has 13 amino acids, counting the end cysteine and phenylalanine. Kept here is only the CDR3 DNA, which spans 39 bases and is read in frame from base 1. Libraries were prepared through 5' RACE. TCRdb names Illumina HiSeq 2500 as the instrument used. A second PCR of about 7 to 12 cycles was run with a J-beta primer mix and a sample-barcoded 5' primer. A unique molecular identifier was introduced onto each TCR beta cDNA molecule by a template-switch 5' adaptor carrying 12 random nucleotides. Each sample yielded at least 3 million CDR3-containing paired-end reads. The Mint cDNA synthesis kit, primed by a TRBC-specific oligonucleotide, was used to synthesize first-strand cDNA from all RNA. After uracil-DNA glycosylase treatment, a first 18-cycle PCR used universal primers M1SS and BC2_uni_R on all cDNA. The authors' analysis ran thus. For normalization, 1 million high-quality reads were randomly selected from each sample, with every read carrying a distinct molecular identifier. Instead of being binned into consensus sequences, reads that shared molecular identifiers were thrown out. MiTCR, with a Q25 quality threshold and the strictest error-elimination algorithm, was used for CDR3 identification, clonotype clustering and error correction. A nonparametric unseen species model with Euler transformation was used to estimate lower-bound total TCR beta diversity. In-frame beta chains were kept once TCRdb had trimmed the public reads at Q25 with fastp and called clones with MiXCR. Each record represents a unique CDR3 protein, reported with the most common genes and DNA among its rows. These V and J calls originate from TCRdb's pipeline instead of the authors' own analysis. This sample comprises approximately 900,000 distinct CDR3 sequences, roughly 43% of them detected only once. The top ten constitute roughly 13% of the sample.

This clonotype was observed at least ten times. The antigen this receptor binds is unknown. The input lacks base qualities; no much larger clone sits a single base away. The donors were a few dozen Caucasian individuals from Russia, aged 6 to 90 years, who were systemically healthy. Each donor gave 8.5 to 10 milliliters of peripheral blood, collected into EDTA-treated Vacutainer tubes. PBMCs were isolated by Ficoll-Paque density-gradient centrifugation, with at least 6.5 million obtained per sample. Trizol reagent was used to extract total RNA from PBMCs, with at least 6 micrograms per sample. Naive CD45RAhigh/CD27high T cell percentages were measured by flow cytometry on a PBMC aliquot from every donor. Beyond this particular receptor, the publication reports: As age increased, observed TCR beta diversity per million T cells dropped in a roughly linear way, and a significant reduction was already evident by age 40. Estimates of total diversity based on one million sequenced T cells were regarded as lower bounds and as underestimates. Compared with the aged group, the long-lived group had more naive CD4+ T cells, fewer expanded clones and increased TCR diversity, a pattern suggesting age selection. Because the CMV infection status of the donors was unknown, age-related changes in expanded clonotypes may potentially have been confounded. There was a strong correlation between observed TCR beta diversity and the percentage of naive T cells measured by flow cytometry. Conclusive comparison of naive and antigen-experienced compartments was prevented by the profiling of bulk unsorted PBMCs.

Material: blood. This TCR came from a man aged 25-45 years in good health. The chain is assembled from TRBV4-1 and TRBJ1-6; there is no confident call for the D gene. Read as DNA, the sequence is TGCGCCAGCAGCCAAGATCGGGATTCACCCCTCCACTTT. The translation is CASSQDRDSPLHF.